These T cell receptor beta chains were read from a single sample in a study of cytomegalovirus exposure and HLA in healthy donors. Profiled with immunoSEQ multiplex PCR; TCRdb holds only in-frame clones, not every one. The data show fewer than 200,000 clones, around 80% seen once. The sequenced sample was PBMCs. These receptors were obtained from a woman aged 30 to 39 in good health and CMV-seronegative. Each CDR3 is given with its conserved first and last residue. The order of the fields is D gene, J gene, V gene, clone size, CDR3 protein, CDR3 DNA. The D gene is left open where the match is weak. Clone size, where shown, is once, few, many, or a class for clones that have expanded.

TRBD2 | TRBJ2-7 | TRBV4-3 | . | CASSPGLAGLSEQYF | TGCGCCAGCAGCCCTGGACTAGCGGGGCTGAGCGAGCAGTACTTC
TRBD1 | TRBJ2-7 | TRBV6-6 | . | CASSTGTGNHGQYF | TGTGCCAGCAGTACCGGGACAGGGAATCACGGGCAGTACTTC
. | TRBJ2-7 | TRBV5-5 | . | CASSLVAGKTYEQYF | TGTGCCAGCAGCTTGGTGGCAGGGAAAACCTACGAGCAGTACTTC
TRBD1 | TRBJ1-5 | TRBV6-1 | . | CASSEVYGTTGEGNQPQHF | TGTGCCAGCAGTGAAGTTTACGGGACCACAGGGGAGGGCAATCAGCCCCAGCATTTT
. | TRBJ2-7 | TRBV14 | few | CASSQDRSRISYEQYF | TGTGCCAGCAGCCAAGATCGGAGTCGGATTTCCTACGAGCAGTACTTC
TRBD1 | TRBJ1-6 | TRBV7-6 | few | CASSRSGTGVSPLHF | TGTGCCAGCAGCCGCTCCGGGACAGGGGTTTCACCCCTCCACTTT
. | TRBJ2-1 | TRBV7-2 | . | CASSLRGTYNEQFF | TGTGCCAGCAGCTTACGGGGGACCTACAATGAGCAGTTCTTC
. | TRBJ2-4 | TRBV9 | . | CASSVVTGPGNSQYF | TGTGCCAGCAGCGTAGTTACTGGCCCGGGAAACAGTCAGTACTTC
TRBD2 | TRBJ2-2 | TRBV27 | . | CASSLLSGNPNTGELFF | TGTGCCAGCAGTTTACTTAGCGGGAACCCGAACACCGGGGAGCTGTTTTTT
. | TRBJ2-5 | TRBV4-3 | . | CASSQDLGGRGKTQYF | TGCGCCAGCAGCCAAGATTTGGGGGGGCGAGGAAAGACCCAGTACTTC